What follows is one T cell receptor (beta chain) and its context. Its cognate antigen is unknown. The sample is drawn from a study of OX40 agonist ivuxolimab in advanced cancers. Study-wide context: Patients assigned to dose escalation were diagnosed with hepatocellular carcinoma, melanoma, renal cell or head and neck cancer. With a range of roughly 20 to 90, age averaged about 58 years, and around 80% were male. Study results and limitations: There was clonal expansion of CD4+ and CD8+ blood T cells by week 6 at 0.1 to 3.0 mg/kg. CD8+ T cells averaged more expanded clones than CD4+.

Clones were sequenced by immunoSEQ multiplex PCR, and TCRdb holds only the in-frame ones, with some missing. The repertoire holds approximately 70,000 clones, approximately 80% seen once, with approximately 1.1% in the top ten. Germline V gene data show CDR1 as SGHNT and CDR2 as YENEEA. V lost 5 bases, J lost 7 bases, and 7 bases stayed unmatched. This CDR3 region has 14 residues. This sequence originates from an adult with an advanced solid tumor such as melanoma, head and neck, liver or kidney cancer. Sample: CD4+ or CD8+ T cells sorted from blood, taken in a trial of the OX40 agonist ivuxolimab. The genes are TRBV11-3 and TRBJ2-1; the match to TRBD1 covers 8 bases. DNA for the CDR3: TGTGCCAGCAGCAACCGGGACAGGAAAAATGAGCAGTTCTTC. Protein product: CASSNRDRKNEQFF.